Following are 8 T cell receptor beta chains from one sample sequenced in a study of ipilimumab plus nivolumab after autologous stem cell transplantation. The method was immunoSEQ multiplex PCR; TCRdb's version includes in-frame clones alone and lacks a portion of them. Counted here are some 17,000 clones, more than 70% occurring once; the ten biggest clones make up under 25%. The input for sequencing was PBMCs, taken in a trial of ipilimumab plus nivolumab as post-transplant consolidation. The receptor source for this set is a male donor with diffuse large B-cell lymphoma.

The chain joins TRBV5-1 to TRBJ1-1; no firm D call. The V and J ends lost 0 bases and 8 bases respectively, with 14 bases between them. This CDR3 contains 14 residues. Germline V gives CDR1 SGHRS, CDR2 YFSETQ. The DNA of the CDR3 is TGCGCCAGCAGCTTGGCCGGTTCGAGGGTGGAAGCTTTCTTT. Its translation is CASSLAGSRVEAFF.

The rearrangement joins TRBV2 to TRBJ2-7; TRBD1 matches at 11 bases. CDR3 length: 15 amino acids. CDR1 is SNHLY and CDR2 is FYNNEI in the germline V gene. J was trimmed by 2 bases and V by 4 bases; bases with no gene match: 4. CDR3 loop: CASSAGQGGTYEQYF. The CDR3 region has the DNA TGTGCCAGCAGTGCGGGACAGGGGGGAACCTACGAGCAGTACTTC.

As regards this clone: The junction and the germline gene differ at one end; a read error may be behind it. This chain connects TRBV7-7 to TRBJ1-5; D is possibly TRBD1 (5 bases). Germline values: CDR1 SSHAT, CDR2 FNYEAQ (reference sequence). The CDR3 sequence is 14 residues long. CDR3 sequence reads: CASSLGGGKQPQHF. The CDR3 region has the DNA TGTGCTAGCAGCCTCGGGGGGGGGAAGCAGCCCCAGCATTTT.

The CDR3 is CASSLGPRAGVGINEQFF. CDR3 nucleotides: TGCGCCAGCAGCTTGGGCCCCAGGGCCGGCGTAGGGATCAATGAGCAGTTCTTC. The chain links TRBV5-1 to TRBJ2-1, with D maybe TRBD1 (5 bases). CDR3 size: 18 residues. CDR1 and CDR2 (germline): SGHRS, YFSETQ. Trimming pared 0 bases from V and 6 bases from J, leaving 22 bases between. The full variable domain, its missing parts supplied by reference TRBV5-1 and TRBJ2-1, is KAGVTQTPRYLIKTRGQQVTLSCSPISGHRSVSWYQQTPGQGLQFLFEYFSETQRNKGNFPGRFSGRQFSNSRSEMNVSTLELGDSALYLCASSLGPRAGVGINEQFFGPGTRLTVL.

The rearrangement joins TRBV23-1 to TRBJ2-1, with TRBD1 matching 10 bases. TRBV23-1 qualifies as an ORF whose function is uncertain. The V segment lost 3 bases and the J segment 1 base; nucleotides outside the gene matches: 9. There are 18 residues in the CDR3. The CDR3 sequence: CASSQPVRTGGSYNEQFF. CDR3 in DNA: TGCGCCAGCAGTCAGCCCGTGCGGACAGGGGGATCCTACAATGAGCAGTTCTTC.

The chain links TRBV6-5 to TRBJ2-3, with 10 bases matching TRBD2. The germline CDR1 and CDR2 sequences are MNHEY and SVGAGI. The length of the CDR3 is 14 residues. With 6 bases clipped from V and 5 bases from J, the junction kept 5 bases outside the gene matches. The CDR3 region is CASSPRTSGDTQYF. DNA of the CDR3: TGTGCCAGCAGCCCCAGGACTAGCGGAGATACGCAGTATTTT.

The rearrangement links TRBV7-3 to TRBJ2-1; possibly TRBD1 or TRBD2 for D (5 bases each). Germline V gene lookup returns CDR1 SGHTA and CDR2 FQGTGA. The CDR3 is 12 amino acids. The V gene lost 4 bases and the J gene lost 10 bases, with 11 bases spanning the gap. The CDR3 DNA follows: TGTGCCAGCAGCTCAATCGGGGACGAGCAGTTCTTC. This codes for CASSSIGDEQFF.

The V and J genes are TRBV6-1 and TRBJ2-7; D gene uncertain. The CDR3 loop spans 13 amino acids. With 6 bases removed from V and 1 base from J, the gap between germline ends came to 10 bases. Germline V gives CDR1 MNHNS, CDR2 SASEGT. The CDR3 bases are TGTGCCAGCAGCGAGGTACTTTCCTACGAGCAGTACTTC. Residues: CASSEVLSYEQYF.